This T cell receptor (beta chain) came from a study of cytomegalovirus exposure and HLA in healthy donors. Produced via immunoSEQ multiplex PCR; TCRdb's table is partial and in-frame only. Of 300,000 to 400,000 clones listed, around 90% are singletons. This TCR was sampled from a young man in good health and CMV-seronegative. The sample was PBMCs.

The CDR3: CASSSGTGGPMLEAFF. CDR3 DNA sequence: TGTGCCAGCAGTTCCGGGACAGGGGGCCCCATGCTTGAAGCTTTCTTT. This sequence joins TRBV6-5 and TRBJ1-1; TRBD1 aligns across 12 bases. V dropped 4 bases and J dropped 7; count of bases not matched to a gene: 10. This CDR3 contains 16 residues. Germline V lookup: CDR1 MNHEY, CDR2 SVGAGI.